What follows are 25 T cell receptor beta chains derived from one specimen sequenced in a study of vaccination effects on CD4 cells after COVID-19. ViraFEST used viral peptide pools to expand antigen-specific CD4+ T cells before sequencing. The authors isolated CD4+ T cells after around 11 days of culture. Infection dated between March and December 2020, before the Alpha, Beta and Delta variants reached the United States. Here immunoSEQ multiplex PCR was the method, and the copy in TCRdb shows in-frame clones only, minus some. The sample comprises about 19,000 clones, roughly 80% of which are singletons, and approximately 15% rests with the top ten. These receptors lack a known antigen. The sample consisted of CD4+ T cells from PBMCs cultured with SARS-CoV-2 spike peptides, taken before COVID-19 vaccination. The receptors originated from a human donor who had a prior SARS-CoV-2 infection.

This clone was picked up a small number of times. This chain joins TRBV30 and TRBJ2-4; D perhaps matches TRBD2 (5 bases). Trimming shortened V by 7 bases and J by 0 bases, and 10 bases separated the two germline ends. CDR3 length equals 13 residues. From germline, CDR1 is GTSNPN and CDR2 SVGIG (reference sequence). DNA for the CDR3: TGTGCCTTAGAGGGTGAAGCCAAAAACATTCAGTACTTC. This encodes CALEGEAKNIQYF.

The V gene is TRBV5-6, the J gene TRBJ2-2, with 7 bases aligning to TRBD2. The V segment lost 2 bases and the J segment 5 bases; nucleotides outside the gene matches: 3. The CDR3 has 14 amino acids. Germline-derived CDR1 and CDR2 are SGHDT and YYEEEE. The CDR3 sequence: CASSFEAGTGELFF. DNA of the CDR3: TGTGCCAGCAGCTTCGAAGCGGGGACCGGGGAGCTGTTTTTT.

The V gene is TRBV7-2, the J gene TRBJ1-1; no clear D gene. The CDR3 contains 13 residues. Looked up from germline, CDR1 is SGHTA and CDR2 is FQGNSA. The V gene lost 2 bases and the J gene lost 10 bases, with 14 bases spanning the gap. CDR3 sequence: CASSLFELGGAFF. As DNA, the CDR3 is TGTGCCAGCAGCTTATTCGAGTTGGGAGGAGCTTTCTTT. The complete variable domain, with remaining parts taken from reference TRBV7-2 and TRBJ1-1, reads GAGVSQSPSNKVTEKGKDVELRCDPISGHTALYWYRQSLGQGLEFLIYFQGNSAPDKSGLPSDRFSAERTGGSVSTLTIQRTQQEDSAVYLCASSLFELGGAFFGQGTRLTVV.

This clone was observed a few times. The chain links TRBV29-1 to TRBJ2-3; 8 bases match TRBD2. Unmatched junction bases numbered 4, after V lost 7 bases and J lost 1 base. This CDR3 has 13 residues. Germline values: CDR1 SQVTM, CDR2 ANQGSEA. The CDR3 region has the DNA TGCAGCGGGGATAGCGGGGGCACAGATACGCAGTATTTT. It yields the protein CSGDSGGTDTQYF.

The chain carries TRBV27 and TRBJ1-5, with D possibly TRBD1 on 6 matching bases. The CDR3 contains 17 residues. CDR1 is MNHEY, CDR2 SMNVEV, per germline (reference sequence). V was trimmed by 5 bases and J by 8 bases, leaving 25 bases between them. The CDR3, as DNA: TGTGCCAGCAGTAAAACGACAGGTACAATCAGTGTGGAGCCCCAGCATTTT. It encodes CASSKTTGTISVEPQHF.

CDR3 coding DNA: TGTGCCATCAGTGAAGGGCAGGGGAACACCGGGGAGCTGTTTTTT. Encoded protein: CAISEGQGNTGELFF. This chain joins TRBV10-3 and TRBJ2-2, with D maybe TRBD1 (5 bases). With 3 bases removed from V and 1 base from J, the gap between germline ends came to 9 bases. CDR3 length: 15 residues. Germline CDR1 ENHRY, CDR2 SYGVKD.

The chain links TRBV7-3 to TRBJ2-1, with TRBD2 matching over 9 bases. Per germline, CDR1 SGHTA and CDR2 FQGTGA. This CDR3 contains 16 residues. The junction had 9 bases not matched to a gene; V was cut back by 1 base and J by 8 bases. CDR3 bases: TGTGCCAGCAGCTTAAGACGCGGGGGGGCCTCGGATGAGCAGTTCTTC. Translation: CASSLRRGGASDEQFF. The full variable domain, its missing parts supplied by reference TRBV7-3 and TRBJ2-1, is GAGVSQTPSNKVTEKGKYVELRCDPISGHTALYWYRQSLGQGPEFLIYFQGTGAADDSGLPNDRFFAVRPEGSVSTLKIQRTERGDSAVYLCASSLRRGGASDEQFFGPGTRLTVL.

V is TRBV11-3 and J is TRBJ2-7, with D unclear. Trimming shortened V by 5 bases and J by 0 bases, and 14 bases separated the two germline ends. Per the germline V gene, CDR1 is SGHNT and CDR2 is YENEEA. CDR3 length: 15 residues. CDR3 amino acids: CASSVFSESSYEQYF. In nucleotides, the CDR3 is TGTGCCAGCAGCGTATTTTCAGAGAGCTCCTACGAGCAGTACTTC.

The genes are TRBV15 and TRBJ1-1; D uncertain. CDR1 and CDR2 from the germline V gene are LNHNV and YYDKDF (reference sequence). Trimming removed 0 bases from V and 1 base from J, with 9 bases in between. This CDR3 has 15 amino acids. The CDR3 sequence: CATSRDKAGNTEAFF. CDR3 bases: TGTGCCACCAGCAGAGATAAGGCAGGGAACACTGAAGCTTTCTTT.

The rearrangement uses TRBV7-8 and TRBJ2-1; no firm D call. The CDR3 is 13 amino acids. The ends were cut back, 2 bases at V and 3 bases at J, with 5 bases in the middle. CDR1 is SGHVS, CDR2 FQNEAQ, per germline. The CDR3 protein is CASSLFGYNEQFF. The CDR3 region has the DNA TGTGCCAGCAGCTTATTCGGCTACAATGAGCAGTTCTTC.

The chain uses TRBV6-5 and TRBJ1-1; 8 positions match TRBD1. CDR1 is MNHEY and CDR2 is SVGAGI in the germline V gene. V trimming: 5 bases; J trimming: 4 bases; junction bases outside the gene matches: 9. CDR3 size: 15 residues. The CDR3 loop reads CASSQRRTGSTEAFF. In DNA form, the CDR3 reads TGTGCCAGCAGTCAACGACGGACAGGGAGCACTGAAGCTTTCTTT.

The chain recombines TRBV19 with TRBJ2-1; D is tentatively TRBD1 or TRBD2 (5 bases each). Germline V gene sequence: CDR1 LNHDA, CDR2 SQIVND (reference sequence). V was shortened by 7 bases and J by 3 bases, with 19 bases between the two germline ends. The CDR3 loop spans 16 amino acids. CDR3 nucleotide sequence: TGTGCCAGTAACCATCCGGGAAGGGGAAACTACAATGAGCAGTTCTTC. Residues: CASNHPGRGNYNEQFF.

This chain joins TRBV2 and TRBJ2-3; TRBD2 might be the D (6 bases). The germline V gene has CDR1 SNHLY and CDR2 FYNNEI. The ends were cut back, 5 bases at V and 2 bases at J, with 14 bases in the middle. The CDR3 sequence is 15 residues long. The CDR3 DNA sequence: TGTGCCAGCAGTAGGAGGACTATTCTCACAGATACGCAGTATTTT. Translated: CASSRRTILTDTQYF.

This clone was detected a few times. The chain links TRBV19 to TRBJ2-1; 7 bases map to TRBD1. Germline values: CDR1 LNHDA, CDR2 SQIVND (reference sequence). The CDR3 runs to 16 residues. Germline trimming cut 5 bases from V and 1 base from J; bases unmatched to any gene: 8. CDR3 protein: CASSLPPGQSYNEQFF. CDR3 sequence (DNA): TGTGCCAGTAGTCTCCCACCGGGACAGTCCTACAATGAGCAGTTCTTC.

The chain has TRBV19 and TRBJ1-5, with D possibly being TRBD1 (5 bases). V gave up 3 bases and J gave up 7 bases, with 10 bases separating them. The CDR3 has 13 residues. The germline CDR1 and CDR2 sequences are LNHDA and SQIVND (reference sequence). In DNA, the CDR3 is TGTGCCAGTAGTATTCTCAGGGACCAGCCCCAGCATTTT. Its translation: CASSILRDQPQHF.

This clone has just one count. The chain carries TRBV4-2 and TRBJ2-3, with 10 bases lining up with TRBD2. J gave up 3 bases and V 1 base, and 13 bases lay outside the gene matches. The CDR3 totals 19 residues. From germline, CDR1 is LGHNA and CDR2 YNFKEQ. DNA for the CDR3: TGTGCCAGCAGCCAAGTCGTCGCTAGCGGGAGTGGGATTACAGATACGCAGTATTTT. Translating gives CASSQVVASGSGITDTQYF.

This clone appeared a few times. The V and J genes are TRBV4-2 and TRBJ1-1; D may be TRBD1 (6 bases). With 6 bases removed from V and 1 base from J, the gap between germline ends came to 18 bases. The germline V gene encodes CDR1 LGHNA and CDR2 YNFKEQ. The CDR3 is 16 amino acids. The CDR3 DNA is TGTGCCAGCAGTCAGCTTATGGGGGGCGGGAACACTGAAGCTTTCTTT. Residues: CASSQLMGGGNTEAFF.

The chain joins TRBV9 to TRBJ2-7; perhaps TRBD2 as D (6 bases). The V end lost 4 bases, the J end lost 6 bases, and 20 bases lay between the germline ends. Germline CDR1 is SGDLS and CDR2 is YYNGEE. This CDR3 has 15 residues. This chain's CDR3 is CASSPRGWGGSEQYF. The CDR3 nucleotides read TGTGCCAGCAGCCCCCGGGGGTGGGGCGGGTCCGAGCAGTACTTC.

This clone has more than one count but fewer than ten. This chain uses TRBV20-1 with TRBJ2-2, with D unclear. There are 11 residues in the CDR3. Per the germline V gene, CDR1 is DFQATT and CDR2 is SNEGSKA (reference sequence). V was shortened by 5 bases and J by 6 bases, with 7 bases between the two germline ends. The CDR3 is CSALSSGELFF. CDR3 coding DNA: TGCAGTGCTTTGAGTTCCGGGGAGCTGTTTTTT.

This chain joins TRBV7-2 and TRBJ1-3; no clear D gene. The ends were cut back, 5 bases at V and 0 bases at J, with 8 bases in the middle. This CDR3 is 14 amino acids long. CDR1 is SGHTA, CDR2 FQGNSA, per germline. This chain's CDR3 is CASSEVSSGNTIYF. DNA of the CDR3: TGTGCCAGCAGCGAGGTTAGCTCTGGAAACACCATATATTTT.

This sequence joins TRBV20-1 and TRBJ2-3, with D uncertain. V lost 3 bases and J lost 2, with 9 bases in between. Germline V lookup: CDR1 DFQATT, CDR2 SNEGSKA (reference sequence). There are 13 residues in the CDR3. CDR3 DNA: TGCAGTGCTAGTTTTAGGCTCACAGATACGCAGTATTTT. Translating gives CSASFRLTDTQYF.

Only a few counts were recorded for this clone. V usage is TRBV15 and J usage is TRBJ2-7; D is tentatively TRBD1 or TRBD2 (6 bases each). Per the germline V gene, CDR1 is LNHNV and CDR2 is YYDKDF (reference sequence). This CDR3 is built from 13 residues. V lost 11 bases, J lost 7 bases, and 21 bases lay in between. This chain's CDR3 is CAAGRGPDMEQYF. CDR3 coding DNA: TGTGCCGCCGGACGGGGGCCCGATATGGAGCAGTACTTC.

The chain uses TRBV3-1 (or the pseudogene TRBV3-2) and TRBJ1-1; TRBD1 aligns across 11 bases. Germline V gene sequence: CDR1 LGHDT, CDR2 YNNKEL (reference sequence). V lost 5 bases, J lost 5 bases, and 7 bases stayed unmatched. The CDR3 runs 15 residues. The CDR3: CASSTPGQGVTEAFF. DNA for the CDR3: TGTGCCAGCAGCACACCGGGACAGGGGGTAACTGAAGCTTTCTTT.

The chain carries TRBV2 and TRBJ2-5; 12 positions agree with TRBD2. Trimming at V came to 7 bases and at J to 7 bases, leaving 10 bases not matched to a gene. The V gene's germline CDR1 is SNHLY and CDR2 FYNNEI. The CDR3 spans 15 residues. The CDR3 is CASIFASGGVGTQYF. The DNA of the CDR3 is TGTGCCAGCATCTTCGCTAGCGGGGGGGTTGGGACCCAGTACTTC.

V gene TRBV29-1 combines with J gene TRBJ2-1, with D unclear. The CDR3 runs 13 residues. CDR1 is SQVTM and CDR2 is ANQGSEA in the germline V gene. The germline V and J ends were trimmed by 4 bases and 5 bases, with 12 bases remaining between them. CDR3: CSVVLQLDNEQFF. Here the CDR3 DNA reads TGCAGCGTTGTCCTCCAGTTAGACAATGAGCAGTTCTTC.